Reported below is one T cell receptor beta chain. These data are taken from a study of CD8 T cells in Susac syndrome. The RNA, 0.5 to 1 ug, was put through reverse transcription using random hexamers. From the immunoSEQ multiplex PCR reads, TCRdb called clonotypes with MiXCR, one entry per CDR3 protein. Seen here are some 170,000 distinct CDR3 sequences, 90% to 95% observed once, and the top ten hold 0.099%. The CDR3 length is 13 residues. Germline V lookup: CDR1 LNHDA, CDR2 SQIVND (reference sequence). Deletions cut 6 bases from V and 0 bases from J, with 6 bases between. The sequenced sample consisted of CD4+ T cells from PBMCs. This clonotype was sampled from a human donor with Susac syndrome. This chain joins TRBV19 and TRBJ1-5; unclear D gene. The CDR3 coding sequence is TGTGCCAGTAGCTATTCTAGCAATCAGCCCCAGCATTTT. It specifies CASSYSSNQPQHF.